A single sample is the source of the 10 T cell receptor beta chains below, sequenced in a study of STAT5B mutations in CD4+ large granular lymphocyte leukemia. Sequencing was performed with immunoSEQ multiplex PCR; in TCRdb, only in-frame clones are kept and a portion is missing. The profile covers about 23,000 clones, with 75% to 85% appearing a single time and more than 0.4% taken by the ten largest. Sequenced material: CD4+ T cells from blood buffy coats. The receptors were gathered from a human donor in good health.

This clone was counted only a few times. V is TRBV29-1 and J is TRBJ1-2; D uncertain. Deletions cut 7 bases from V and 0 bases from J, with 12 bases between. This CDR3 is built from 13 residues. CDR1 and CDR2 from the germline V gene are SQVTM and ANQGSEA. The CDR3 loop is CSAGESANYGYTF. Here the CDR3 DNA reads TGCAGCGCTGGGGAATCAGCTAACTATGGCTACACCTTC.

The chain couples TRBV5-1 to TRBJ2-2; 7 bases align to TRBD1. V trimming: 2 bases; J trimming: 4 bases; junction bases outside the gene matches: 5. The CDR3 loop spans 15 amino acids. CDR1 is SGHRS and CDR2 is YFSETQ in the germline V gene. Here the CDR3 reads CASSLPNRGTGELFF. CDR3 bases: TGCGCCAGCAGCTTACCGAACAGGGGCACCGGGGAGCTGTTTTTT. The variable domain in full, with the rest retrieved from reference TRBV5-1 and TRBJ2-2, is KAGVTQTPRYLIKTRGQQVTLSCSPISGHRSVSWYQQTPGQGLQFLFEYFSETQRNKGNFPGRFSGRQFSNSRSEMNVSTLELGDSALYLCASSLPNRGTGELFFGEGSRLTVL.

V gene TRBV5-1 combines with J gene TRBJ1-4; D unresolved. Germline loops: CDR1 SGHRS, CDR2 YFSETQ. This CDR3 has 14 amino acids. Trimming took 0 bases from V and 11 from J, leaving 14 bases between them. The CDR3 DNA reads as TGCGCCAGCAGCTTGGAGGTCGGTCTGGGGAAACTGTTTTTT. This translates into CASSLEVGLGKLFF.

The chain links TRBV6-5 to TRBJ1-2, with 10 bases aligning to TRBD1. This CDR3 is built from 14 residues. The V gene end was trimmed by 2 bases and the J gene end by 5 bases; junction bases not matched to a gene: 2. Germline-derived CDR1 and CDR2 are MNHEY and SVGAGI. The CDR3 DNA reads as TGTGCCAGCAGTTACGGACAGGGGGGTTATGGCTACACCTTC. Amino acid sequence: CASSYGQGGYGYTF.

V usage is TRBV28 and J usage is TRBJ2-7; a possible D gene is TRBD1 (6 bases). Germline assignment: CDR1 MDHEN and CDR2 SYDVKM. The CDR3 has 14 residues. Trimming shortened V by 5 bases and J by 1 base, and 12 bases separated the two germline ends. The CDR3 DNA is TGTGCCAGCAGTACCACAGGGAGATCCTACGAGCAGTACTTC. Translation gives CASSTTGRSYEQYF.

The rearrangement uses TRBV6-5 and TRBJ1-3, with a weak D call TRBD1 (5 bases). Trimming removed 2 bases from V and 7 bases from J, with 12 bases in between. The V gene's germline CDR1 is MNHEY and CDR2 SVGAGI. The length of the CDR3 is 14 residues. The CDR3 nucleotides are TGTGCCAGCAGTTACGGGGGGGTAGATAACACCATATATTTT. This encodes CASSYGGVDNTIYF.

The chain uses TRBV11-3 and TRBJ2-1; 10 bases fit TRBD2. Losses at the gene ends were 5 bases for V and 5 bases for J; bases not matched to a gene: 6. This CDR3 has 15 residues. Per the germline V gene, CDR1 is SGHNT and CDR2 is YENEEA. The CDR3 DNA sequence: TGTGCCAGCAGCCCCCGGACTAGCGGAGACAATGAGCAGTTCTTC. Its protein is CASSPRTSGDNEQFF.

The chain links TRBV11-2 to TRBJ2-7; TRBD1 is a possible D gene (6 bases). Germline loops: CDR1 SGHAT, CDR2 FQNNGV. The CDR3 spans 13 residues. Trimming pared 2 bases from V and 2 bases from J, leaving 7 bases between. The CDR3 DNA sequence: TGTGCCAGCAGCTTAACAGGGACCTACGAGCAGTACTTC. This codes for CASSLTGTYEQYF.

This chain joins TRBV7-9 and TRBJ1-1; D gene unclear. This CDR3 is 14 amino acids long. The germline V and J ends were trimmed by 2 bases and 1 base, with 8 bases remaining between them. In germline, CDR1 is SEHNR, CDR2 FQNEAQ (reference sequence). The CDR3 DNA is TGTGCCAGCAGCTTATTCCAGGAGAACACTGAAGCTTTCTTT. The encoded protein is CASSLFQENTEAFF.

V and J are TRBV30 and TRBJ1-1; unclear D gene. Trimming left V 0 bases short and J 1 base short, with 15 bases between. CDR1 and CDR2 (germline): GTSNPN, SVGIG (reference sequence). The CDR3 totals 16 residues. CDR3 bases: TGTGCCTGGAGTGTGGGTTACGGACGCTGGAACACTGAAGCTTTCTTT. Protein: CAWSVGYGRWNTEAFF.